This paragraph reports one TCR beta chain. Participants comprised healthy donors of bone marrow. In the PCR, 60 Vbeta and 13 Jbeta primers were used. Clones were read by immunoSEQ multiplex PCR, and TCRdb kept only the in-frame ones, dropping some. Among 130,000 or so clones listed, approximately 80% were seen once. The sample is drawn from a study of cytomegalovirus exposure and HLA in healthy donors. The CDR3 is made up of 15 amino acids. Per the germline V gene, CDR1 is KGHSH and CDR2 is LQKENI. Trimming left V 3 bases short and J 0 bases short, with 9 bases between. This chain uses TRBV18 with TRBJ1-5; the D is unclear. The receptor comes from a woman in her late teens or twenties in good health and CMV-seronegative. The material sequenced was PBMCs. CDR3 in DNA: TGTGCCAGCTCACCGAAGGCGGATAGCAATCAGCCCCAGCATTTT. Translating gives CASSPKADSNQPQHF. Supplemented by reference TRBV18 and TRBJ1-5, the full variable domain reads NAGVMQNPRHLVRRRGQEARLRCSPMKGHSHVYWYRQLPEEGLKFMVYLQKENIIDESGMPKERFSAEFPKEGPSILRIQQVVRGDSAAYFCASSPKADSNQPQHFGDGTRLSIL.